The 15 T cell receptor beta chains below all came from one sample that was sequenced in a study of blood T cell repertoires in COVID-19. Generated by immunoSEQ multiplex PCR, the TCRdb table keeps only in-frame clones and is missing some. The sample shows 250,000 to 350,000 clones, approximately 85% of them seen only once. Sequences were obtained from peripheral blood. The receptor source for this set is a human donor with COVID-19, enrolled during active disease. The donor label of this sample is uncertain.

This chain links TRBV14 with TRBJ1-1, with D possibly being TRBD1 (5 bases). The ends were cut back, 7 bases at V and 3 bases at J, with 18 bases in the middle. CDR1 is SGHDN, CDR2 FVKESK, per germline. The length of the CDR3 is 15 residues. The CDR3 nucleotides read TGTGCCAGCACCCTTCGCCAGGGAATGGACACTGAAGCTTTCTTT. It codes for CASTLRQGMDTEAFF.

V is TRBV30 and J is TRBJ2-3, with a tentative D call TRBD1 (6 bases). CDR3 size: 16 residues. The germline CDR1 and CDR2 sequences are GTSNPN and SVGIG (reference sequence). V lost 0 bases and J lost 2, with 15 bases in between. The CDR3 DNA reads as TGTGCCTGGAGTGTACGCAGGGGTACCGTCACAGATACGCAGTATTTT. Amino acid sequence: CAWSVRRGTVTDTQYF.

This chain joins TRBV6-5 and TRBJ1-6; 7 bases are a match to TRBD1. The CDR3 contains 14 residues. V was clipped by 6 bases and J by 10 bases; unmatched bases: 9. Per germline, CDR1 MNHEY and CDR2 SVGAGI. The CDR3 region is CASSPGQAESPLHF. The CDR3 bases are TGTGCCAGCAGCCCAGGACAGGCAGAATCACCCCTCCACTTT.

This clone has only a few counts. The CDR3 sequence: CATSSPTRGIYGYTF. Here the CDR3 DNA reads TGTGCCACCAGCAGCCCGACTCGGGGGATATATGGCTACACCTTC. The chain has TRBV15 and TRBJ1-2, with D possibly matching TRBD1 (5 bases). The V gene's germline CDR1 is LNHNV and CDR2 YYDKDF (reference sequence). This CDR3 spans 15 amino acids. Trimming took off 3 bases at V and 5 bases at J, with 16 bases between the two ends.

This chain connects TRBV24-1 to TRBJ2-1; TRBD1 matches at 10 bases. After removal of 0 bases from V and 8 bases from J, the junction contained 6 bases not matched to a gene. The germline gives CDR1 KGHDR, CDR2 SFDVKD. The CDR3 contains 16 residues. The CDR3 loop reads CATSDLGDRGSDEQFF. Written as DNA, the CDR3 is TGTGCCACCAGTGATTTGGGGGACAGGGGCAGCGATGAGCAGTTCTTC.

The chain is built from TRBV30 and TRBJ2-2; no reliable D call. The CDR3 consists of 14 residues. The V end was cut by 5 bases, the J end by 4 bases, with 14 bases between. Germline CDR1 GTSNPN, CDR2 SVGIG (reference sequence). The CDR3 DNA reads TGTGCCTGGCCGAGGCCGACGGGCACCGGGGAGCTGTTTTTT. Its translation is CAWPRPTGTGELFF.

The chain joins TRBV7-2 to TRBJ1-5, with a weak D call TRBD1 (5 bases). Germline CDR1 SGHTA, CDR2 FQGNSA. The CDR3 length is 15 residues. V lost 3 bases and J 4 bases, leaving 13 bases between the germline ends. The CDR3 DNA follows: TGTGCCAGCAGCTTCCCGGGACTGGGAAATCAGCCCCAGCATTTT. Its translation: CASSFPGLGNQPQHF.

This chain joins TRBV6-5 and TRBJ1-2; D is ambiguous. The V end was cut by 9 bases, the J end by 7 bases, with 18 bases between. This CDR3 is 13 amino acids long. Germline V gene lookup returns CDR1 MNHEY and CDR2 SVGAGI. The CDR3 bases are TGTGCCAGTCATGCCGGGGTTACTGTTGGCTACACCTTC. It codes for CASHAGVTVGYTF.

The chain's CDR3 is CASSSDPRADTQYF. The DNA of the CDR3 is TGTGCCAGCAGTTCCGACCCCAGGGCGGATACGCAGTATTTT. The J gene is TRBJ2-3, the V gene TRBV6-6; perhaps TRBD1 as D (5 bases). V lost 4 bases to trimming and J lost 6 bases, with 14 bases between them. The CDR3 length is 14 residues. Germline CDR1 is MNHNY and CDR2 is SVGAGI (reference sequence).

The chain recombines TRBV7-3 with TRBJ2-2; D is possibly TRBD2 (6 bases). Trimming stripped 3 bases from V and 5 bases from J, with 13 bases between. CDR3 length: 15 residues. Germline V CDR1 and CDR2: SGHTA, FQGTGA. CDR3 nucleotide sequence: TGTGCCAGCAGCTTGGGGGGAGAGGTGACCGGGGAGCTGTTTTTT. Its translation is CASSLGGEVTGELFF.

The chain employs TRBV19 and TRBJ1-6; tentatively, D is TRBD1 (6 bases). CDR3 length: 14 amino acids. Looked up from germline, CDR1 is LNHDA and CDR2 is SQIVND (reference sequence). Trimming stripped 10 bases from V and 6 bases from J, with 16 bases between. DNA of the CDR3: TGTGCCACCGCGCCCGGACAGCCTAATTCACCCCTCCACTTT. It specifies CATAPGQPNSPLHF.

Turning to this clone: Other DNA variants within this sample encode the same CDR3. This chain connects TRBV5-1 to TRBJ1-1, with 8 bases fitting TRBD1. The germline V gene has CDR1 SGHRS and CDR2 YFSETQ. Unmatched junction bases numbered 7, after V lost 4 bases and J lost 5 bases. The CDR3 covers 14 residues. Here the CDR3 DNA reads TGCGCCAGCAGCCTTCAGGGGGCGGGTACTGAAGCTTTCTTT. This translates into CASSLQGAGTEAFF. Using reference TRBV5-1 and TRBJ1-1 for the parts outside the CDR3, the full variable domain is KAGVTQTPRYLIKTRGQQVTLSCSPISGHRSVSWYQQTPGQGLQFLFEYFSETQRNKGNFPGRFSGRQFSNSRSEMNVSTLELGDSALYLCASSLQGAGTEAFFGQGTRLTVV.

V and J are TRBV19 and TRBJ1-1; D remains unclear. CDR1 and CDR2 from the germline V gene are LNHDA and SQIVND (reference sequence). This CDR3 has 14 residues. Trimming removed 1 base from V and 4 bases from J, with 10 bases in between. CDR3: CASSIAAGITEAFF. Written as DNA, the CDR3 is TGTGCCAGTAGTATAGCGGCGGGGATCACTGAAGCTTTCTTT.

The genes are TRBV10-2 and TRBJ2-1; 10 positions agree with TRBD2. This CDR3 comprises 15 residues. Germline V gene lookup returns CDR1 WSHSY and CDR2 SAAADI. J lost 7 bases, V lost 0 bases, and 3 bases had no gene match. CDR3 DNA: TGCGCCAGCAGTGAGTCTAGCGGGAGGAGGAATGAGCAGTTCTTC. As protein: CASSESSGRRNEQFF.

V usage is TRBV28 and J usage is TRBJ1-2, with TRBD1 matching 9 bases. The CDR3 has 14 amino acids. The germline V gene has CDR1 MDHEN and CDR2 SYDVKM. V lost 7 bases to trimming and J lost 7 bases; unmatched junction nucleotides: 10. The CDR3 DNA reads TGTGCCAGCAACACACAGGGGGCGGTGGGTGGCTACACCTTC. Protein product: CASNTQGAVGGYTF.